The 26 T cell receptor beta chains reported below all come from one sample, sequenced in a study of long-term antiretroviral therapy in people with HIV. Sequencing used immunoSEQ v3.0 at survey level. Only in-frame clones appear in the TCRdb table, and some are missing; sequencing was by immunoSEQ multiplex PCR. The data contain some 35,000 clones, 85% to 95% of them seen just once; the ten biggest clones take up 3% to 4%. The material was unsorted PBMCs, obtained around 5 years after starting antiretroviral therapy. The origin of the receptors is a woman between 45 and 60 years old with HIV.

J is TRBJ2-7 and V is TRBV2, with D maybe TRBD1 (5 bases). Trimming removed 0 bases at V and 6 bases at J, with 15 bases between. The CDR3 has 15 residues. Looked up from germline, CDR1 is SNHLY and CDR2 is FYNNEI. The CDR3 here is CASSEALPGWGEQYF. Written as DNA, the CDR3 is TGTGCCAGCAGTGAAGCGCTTCCAGGGTGGGGCGAGCAGTACTTC. Full variable domain (rest looked up from reference TRBV2 and TRBJ2-7): EPEVTQTPSHQVTQMGQEVILRCVPISNHLYFYWYRQILGQKVEFLVSFYNNEISEKSEIFDDQFSVERPDGSNFTLKIRSTKLEDSAMYFCASSEALPGWGEQYFGPGTRLTVT.

This chain joins TRBV7-2 and TRBJ2-2; the match to TRBD2 covers 13 bases. The CDR3 runs to 19 residues. The germline V gene encodes CDR1 SGHTA and CDR2 FQGNSA. The V and J ends lost 4 bases and 0 bases, in that order; junction bases with no gene match: 8. This CDR3 reads CASSSRRLAGGTNTGELFF. The CDR3 nucleotides read TGTGCCAGCAGCTCAAGGAGACTAGCGGGGGGAACGAACACCGGGGAGCTGTTTTTT.

The CDR3 DNA sequence: TGTGCCAGCAGTTCCTGGACAGAAAACACTGAAGCTTTCTTT. Encoded protein: CASSSWTENTEAFF. The rearrangement links TRBV6-5 to TRBJ1-1; TRBD1 might be the D (6 bases). The length of the CDR3 is 14 residues. Deletions cut 4 bases from V and 2 bases from J, with 11 bases between. Per germline, CDR1 MNHEY and CDR2 SVGAGI.

This clone came up once. The rearrangement links TRBV7-2 to TRBJ2-7; D could derive from TRBD1 or TRBD2 (5 bases each). V was trimmed by 1 base and J by 2 bases, leaving 12 bases between them. The germline gives CDR1 SGHTA, CDR2 FQGNSA. This CDR3 has 15 residues. The CDR3 DNA reads as TGTGCCAGCAGCTTAGATACTAGAGGGGCCTACGAGCAGTACTTC. Translated: CASSLDTRGAYEQYF. Based on the CDR3 plus reference TRBV7-2 and TRBJ2-7, the full variable domain is GAGVSQSPSNKVTEKGKDVELRCDPISGHTALYWYRQSLGQGLEFLIYFQGNSAPDKSGLPSDRFSAERTGGSVSTLTIQRTQQEDSAVYLCASSLDTRGAYEQYFGPGTRLTVT.

The V and J genes are TRBV20-1 and TRBJ1-6; D is unresolved. From germline, CDR1 is DFQATT and CDR2 SNEGSKA (reference sequence). Deletions cut 3 bases from V and 7 bases from J, with 4 bases between. This CDR3 is 11 amino acids long. CDR3 amino acids: CSARENSPLHF. In DNA, the CDR3 is TGCAGTGCTAGGGAAAATTCACCCCTCCACTTT.

The rearrangement links TRBV7-9 to TRBJ1-2, with 8 bases lining up with TRBD1. This CDR3 comprises 15 residues. Per the germline V gene, CDR1 is SEHNR and CDR2 is FQNEAQ (reference sequence). After removal of 3 bases from V and 4 bases from J, the junction contained 7 bases not matched to a gene. CDR3 nucleotide sequence: TGTGCCAGCAGCTTCTTGGACAGGGATAGCTATGGCTACACCTTC. Translation: CASSFLDRDSYGYTF.

The rearrangement uses TRBV5-4 and TRBJ2-6; D might be TRBD1 (5 bases). Germline V gene data show CDR1 as SGHNT and CDR2 as YYREEE (reference sequence). The V gene lost 5 bases and the J gene lost 0 bases, with 9 bases spanning the gap. This CDR3 comprises 15 residues. CDR3 residues: CASRQASSGANVLTF. DNA of the CDR3: TGTGCCAGCAGACAGGCCTCCTCTGGGGCCAACGTCCTGACTTTC.

In DNA, the CDR3 is TGTGCCAGCAGCACCAACCCCACAGGGGCCCGGGGTGGCTACACCTTC. This gives the protein CASSTNPTGARGGYTF. The rearrangement links TRBV7-2 to TRBJ1-2; 7 bases are shared with TRBD1. Germline values: CDR1 SGHTA, CDR2 FQGNSA. This CDR3 spans 16 amino acids. J was trimmed by 7 bases and V by 5 bases; bases with no gene match: 16.

The chain is built from TRBV19 and TRBJ1-2; D unclear. Germline V CDR1 and CDR2: LNHDA, SQIVND (reference sequence). The CDR3 consists of 15 residues. V gave up 0 bases and J gave up 4 bases, with 12 bases separating them. This chain's CDR3 is CASSIEGRRAYGYTF. CDR3 nucleotides: TGTGCCAGTAGTATAGAGGGCAGGCGGGCCTATGGCTACACCTTC.

Remarks on this clone: Other DNA variants within this sample encode the same CDR3. J is TRBJ1-1 and V is TRBV2; D gene uncertain. Looked up from germline, CDR1 is SNHLY and CDR2 is FYNNEI. V was shortened by 4 bases and J by 8 bases, with 5 bases between the two germline ends. The CDR3 runs 10 residues. CDR3 DNA: TGTGCCAGCAGTGTCATAGAAGCTTTCTTT. It yields the protein CASSVIEAFF.

This chain connects TRBV7-3 to TRBJ2-5; 7 positions agree with TRBD1. The germline V gene has CDR1 SGHTA and CDR2 FQGTGA. The CDR3 spans 14 residues. Germline trimming cut 5 bases from V and 5 bases from J; bases unmatched to any gene: 8. For the CDR3, the DNA is TGTGCCAGCAGCCCCCGACAGGGATCCGAGACCCAGTACTTC. Translating gives CASSPRQGSETQYF.

The rearrangement joins TRBV19 to TRBJ1-2; a weak D match, TRBD1 (5 bases). CDR1 and CDR2 (germline): LNHDA, SQIVND (reference sequence). The CDR3 is 16 amino acids. With 6 bases removed from V and 0 bases from J, the gap between germline ends came to 17 bases. CDR3 region: CASSAGQDRSNYGYTF. The CDR3 nucleotides read TGTGCCAGTAGCGCGGGGCAGGATCGTTCTAACTATGGCTACACCTTC.

This rearrangement joins TRBV2 to TRBJ2-7; D remains ambiguous. Trimming took 2 bases from V and 3 from J, leaving 11 bases between them. Germline CDR1 and CDR2: SNHLY and FYNNEI. CDR3 length: 14 residues. The CDR3 is CASSETNYRYEQYF. CDR3 nucleotides: TGTGCCAGCAGTGAAACCAACTATCGCTACGAGCAGTACTTC. Using reference TRBV2 and TRBJ2-7 for the parts outside the CDR3, the full variable domain is EPEVTQTPSHQVTQMGQEVILRCVPISNHLYFYWYRQILGQKVEFLVSFYNNEISEKSEIFDDQFSVERPDGSNFTLKIRSTKLEDSAMYFCASSETNYRYEQYFGPGTRLTVT.

V usage is TRBV4-3 and J usage is TRBJ2-1, with 13 bases aligning to TRBD2. Germline loops: CDR1 LGHNA, CDR2 YSLEER. The CDR3 consists of 14 residues. Trimming at V came to 4 bases and at J to 10 bases, leaving 4 bases not matched to a gene. The CDR3 protein is CASSRTSGGVEQFF. The CDR3 coding sequence is TGCGCCAGCAGCCGGACTAGCGGGGGCGTAGAGCAGTTCTTC.

The chain employs TRBV7-3 and TRBJ1-1, with unresolved D. CDR1 is SGHTA, CDR2 FQGTGA, per germline. The V end lost 0 bases, the J end lost 0 bases, and 5 bases lay between the germline ends. The CDR3 spans 14 residues. CDR3 in DNA: TGTGCCAGCAGCTTAACGTCACTGAACACTGAAGCTTTCTTT. Protein sequence: CASSLTSLNTEAFF. Using reference TRBV7-3 and TRBJ1-1 for the parts outside the CDR3, the full variable domain is GAGVSQTPSNKVTEKGKYVELRCDPISGHTALYWYRQSLGQGPEFLIYFQGTGAADDSGLPNDRFFAVRPEGSVSTLKIQRTERGDSAVYLCASSLTSLNTEAFFGQGTRLTVV.

The chain uses TRBV5-1 and TRBJ2-2, with TRBD2 matching over 13 bases. Germline CDR1 reads SGHRS; CDR2 reads YFSETQ. J lost 4 bases, V lost 3 bases, and 3 bases had no gene match. The CDR3 runs to 16 residues. CDR3 sequence reads: CASSSRLAGGTGELFF. DNA of the CDR3: TGCGCCAGCAGCTCAAGACTAGCGGGGGGCACCGGGGAGCTGTTTTTT.

The J gene is TRBJ1-2, the V gene TRBV29-1, with D possibly matching TRBD1 (5 bases). Germline V gives CDR1 SQVTM, CDR2 ANQGSEA. The CDR3 is made up of 15 amino acids. Deletions cut 0 bases from V and 6 bases from J, with 17 bases between. CDR3 DNA sequence: TGCAGCGTTGAAGATCAGAGGTGGGGCGTGGATGGCTACACCTTC. It encodes CSVEDQRWGVDGYTF.

The CDR3: CASSPTGNGNTIYF. For the CDR3, the DNA is TGTGCCAGCAGCCCGACAGGGAATGGAAACACCATATATTTT. The chain recombines TRBV7-2 with TRBJ1-3; 7 nucleotides agree with TRBD1. Germline loops: CDR1 SGHTA, CDR2 FQGNSA. The CDR3 runs 14 residues. The V segment lost 5 bases and the J segment 3 bases; nucleotides outside the gene matches: 4.

V gene TRBV11-3 combines with J gene TRBJ1-4; 8 positions agree with TRBD1. V gave up 5 bases and J gave up 6 bases; unmatched junction bases: 5. Germline V gives CDR1 SGHNT, CDR2 YENEEA. The CDR3 spans 14 residues. The CDR3 DNA is TGTGCCAGCAGCGCAGGGGGCGTCGATGAAAAACTGTTTTTT. Protein sequence: CASSAGGVDEKLFF.

This chain uses TRBV6-1 with TRBJ2-5; perhaps TRBD1 as D (5 bases). The CDR3 extends over 14 amino acids. Germline V gene data show CDR1 as MNHNS and CDR2 as SASEGT. V was pared by 3 bases and J by 4 bases, with 12 bases between. The CDR3 here is CASSDVRTGETQYF. Here the CDR3 DNA reads TGTGCCAGCAGTGACGTGCGTACAGGAGAGACCCAGTACTTC.

This chain connects TRBV4-1 to TRBJ1-1, with a weak D call TRBD1 (5 bases). CDR3 length: 13 amino acids. Trimming left V 0 bases short and J 11 bases short, with 13 bases between. Germline assignment: CDR1 MGHRA and CDR2 YSYEKL. The CDR3 here is CASSQDDGRDAFF. As DNA, the CDR3 is TGCGCCAGCAGCCAAGATGACGGAAGGGACGCTTTCTTT.

The chain uses TRBV11-3 and TRBJ2-5, with TRBD1 matching over 7 bases. Germline trimming cut 6 bases from V and 1 base from J; bases unmatched to any gene: 2. The CDR3 spans 13 residues. Germline lookup yields CDR1 SGHNT and CDR2 YENEEA. The CDR3 DNA follows: TGTGCCAGCAGTGACAGGGCCCAAGAGACCCAGTACTTC. Its protein product is CASSDRAQETQYF.

The rearrangement links TRBV6-5 to TRBJ1-1, with D maybe TRBD1 (5 bases). The V gene's germline CDR1 is MNHEY and CDR2 SVGAGI. Trimming cost V 7 bases and J 0 bases, with 12 bases left between them. The CDR3 totals 14 residues. The CDR3 protein is CASTRGPLNTEAFF. The CDR3 nucleotides are TGTGCCAGCACCCGGGGACCTCTGAACACTGAAGCTTTCTTT.

The chain carries TRBV19 and TRBJ2-3, with D possibly TRBD2 on 6 matching bases. From germline, CDR1 is LNHDA and CDR2 SQIVND (reference sequence). This CDR3 region has 18 residues. The germline V and J ends were trimmed by 1 base and 1 base, with 18 bases remaining between them. The CDR3: CASSIGHGAGSRTDTQYF. Written as DNA, the CDR3 is TGTGCCAGTAGTATAGGCCACGGGGCGGGGAGCCGCACAGATACGCAGTATTTT.

This chain joins TRBV10-3 and TRBJ2-3; TRBD2 agrees at 9 bases. The CDR3 covers 14 residues. V lost 8 bases and J lost 2; bases outside the gene matches: 5. Germline V gives CDR1 ENHRY, CDR2 SYGVKD. This chain's CDR3 is CAIFSGGYTDTQYF. CDR3 DNA: TGTGCCATCTTCAGCGGGGGGTACACAGATACGCAGTATTTT.

This rearrangement joins TRBV28 to TRBJ1-2, with D unresolved. This CDR3 spans 12 amino acids. V lost 2 bases to trimming and J lost 1 base, with 2 bases between them. Germline V gene lookup returns CDR1 MDHEN and CDR2 SYDVKM. The CDR3 loop is CASSLNNYGYTF. CDR3 DNA: TGTGCCAGCAGTTTAAATAACTATGGCTACACCTTC.